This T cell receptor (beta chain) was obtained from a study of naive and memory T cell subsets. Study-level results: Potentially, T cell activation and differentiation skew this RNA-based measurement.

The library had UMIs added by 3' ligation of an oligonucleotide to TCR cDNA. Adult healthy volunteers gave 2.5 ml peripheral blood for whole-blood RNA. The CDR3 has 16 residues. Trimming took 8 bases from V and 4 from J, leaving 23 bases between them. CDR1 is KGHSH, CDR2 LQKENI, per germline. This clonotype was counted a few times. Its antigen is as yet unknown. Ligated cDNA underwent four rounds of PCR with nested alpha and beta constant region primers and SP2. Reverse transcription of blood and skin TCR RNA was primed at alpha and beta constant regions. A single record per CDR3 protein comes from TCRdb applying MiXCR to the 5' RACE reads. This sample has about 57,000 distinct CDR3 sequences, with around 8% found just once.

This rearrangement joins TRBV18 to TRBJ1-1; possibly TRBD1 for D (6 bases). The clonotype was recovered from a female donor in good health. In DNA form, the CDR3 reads TGTGCCAGCGCAACAACAGGGCTTACGGCGAGCACTGAAGCTTTCTTT. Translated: CASATTGLTASTEAFF.